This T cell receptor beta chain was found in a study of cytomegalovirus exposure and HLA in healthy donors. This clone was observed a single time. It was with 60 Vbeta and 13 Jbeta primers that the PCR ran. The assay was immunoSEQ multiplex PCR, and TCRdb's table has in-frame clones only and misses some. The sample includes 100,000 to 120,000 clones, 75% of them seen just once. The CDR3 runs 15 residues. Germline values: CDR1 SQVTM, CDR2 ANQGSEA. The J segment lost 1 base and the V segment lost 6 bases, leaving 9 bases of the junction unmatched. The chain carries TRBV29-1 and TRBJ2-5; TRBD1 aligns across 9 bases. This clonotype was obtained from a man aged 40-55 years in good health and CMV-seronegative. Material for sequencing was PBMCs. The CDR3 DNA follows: TGCAGCGTCGACAAGAACAGGGGGCGCCAAGAGACCCAGTACTTC. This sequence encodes CSVDKNRGRQETQYF.